This T cell receptor (beta chain) was identified during a study of blood T cell repertoires in COVID-19. This clone has a single count. Trimming left V 3 bases short and J 2 bases short, with 9 bases between. This CDR3 has 14 residues. The germline V gene has CDR1 SGHNT and CDR2 YYREEE (reference sequence). The assay was immunoSEQ multiplex PCR, and TCRdb's table has in-frame clones only and misses some. Here the sample spans about 190,000 clones, about nine tenths being singletons. The chain carries TRBV5-4 and TRBJ1-3; no firm D call. The sample comprised peripheral blood. The TCR originated in a man between 40 and 49 years old with acute or convalescent COVID-19. The CDR3 region is CASSSELAGNTIYF. CDR3 nucleotides: TGTGCCAGCAGCTCGGAGCTTGCTGGAAACACCATATATTTT.